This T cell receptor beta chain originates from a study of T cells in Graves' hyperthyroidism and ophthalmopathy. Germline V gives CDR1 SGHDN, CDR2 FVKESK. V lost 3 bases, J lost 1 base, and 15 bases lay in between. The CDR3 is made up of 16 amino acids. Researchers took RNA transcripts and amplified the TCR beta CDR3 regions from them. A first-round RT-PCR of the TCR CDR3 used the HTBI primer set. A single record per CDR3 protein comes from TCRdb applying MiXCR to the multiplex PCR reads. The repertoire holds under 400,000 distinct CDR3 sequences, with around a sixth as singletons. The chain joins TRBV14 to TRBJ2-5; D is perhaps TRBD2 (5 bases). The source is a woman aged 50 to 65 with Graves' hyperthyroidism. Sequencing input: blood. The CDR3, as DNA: TGTGCCAGCAGCCAGCGGCGGCGTCGGGGCCAAGAGACCCAGTACTTC. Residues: CASSQRRRRGQETQYF.